This TCR beta chain came from a study of blood T cell repertoires in COVID-19. In the study overall: Material from acute and convalescent COVID-19 was sourced from the United States, Italy and Spain. Sources were T cells, B-cell-depleted T cells, or PBMCs; the material itself was cDNA or gDNA.

V lost 3 bases and J lost 0; bases outside the gene matches: 8. This CDR3 contains 17 residues. Looked up from germline, CDR1 is SGHRS and CDR2 is YFSETQ. The authors' processing: Counts of nucleated cells, estimated from reference gene primer amplification, were obtained. This table comes from immunoSEQ multiplex PCR, and its TCRdb copy is limited to in-frame clones, with some not included. The DNA gave D and trimming, while V, J and clone size come from that table. The table includes hundreds of thousands of clones, 85% to 90% detected once. The chain couples TRBV5-1 to TRBJ2-2, with TRBD1 matching over 7 bases. The receptor was isolated from a man over 45 with COVID-19, enrolled during active disease. Source material: peripheral blood. This chain's CDR3 is CASSWDGTASNTGELFF. The DNA of the CDR3 is TGCGCCAGCAGCTGGGACGGGACAGCTTCGAACACCGGGGAGCTGTTTTTT.